This is a list of T cell receptor beta chains from one sample in a study of blood T cell repertoires in COVID-19. Measured with immunoSEQ multiplex PCR; TCRdb has only the in-frame clones, and not every one. The data show 83,000 or so clones, with around 86% seen just once and 8% held by the top ten. Material: peripheral blood. These TCRs come from a man of 80 years or more with active or convalescent COVID-19. Both conserved end residues are part of each CDR3. D genes are given only for firm matches. Rows give clone size only sometimes, using once, few, many, or a class for an expanded clone.

D gene	V gene	J gene	clone size	CDR3 protein	CDR3 DNA
NA	TRBV29-1	TRBJ2-5	NA	CSVSRGGETQYF	TGCAGCGTTAGTCGGGGTGGTGAGACCCAGTACTTC
TRBD2	TRBV30	TRBJ2-3	NA	CAWSSSGSTQYF	TGTGCCTGGAGCTCTAGCGGGAGTACGCAGTATTTT
NA	TRBV28	TRBJ1-4	NA	CASSSPGTGNEKLFF	TGTGCCAGCAGTTCGCCCGGGACTGGAAATGAAAAACTGTTTTTT
NA	TRBV10-1	TRBJ2-3	few	CASSESRGYYDTQYF	TGCGCCAGCAGTGAGTCAAGGGGGTACTACGATACGCAGTATTTT
NA	TRBV21-1	TRBJ2-6	NA	CASSKFWATATSGANVLTF	TGTGCCAGCAGCAAGTTCTGGGCCACCGCGACCTCTGGGGCCAACGTCCTGACTTTC
NA	TRBV2	TRBJ2-1	NA	CASSDENGSSYNEQFF	TGTGCCAGCAGTGATGAGAACGGTAGCTCCTACAATGAGCAGTTCTTC
TRBD2	TRBV5-6	TRBJ2-3	NA	CASSLLSGGAPDTQYF	TGTGCCAGCAGCTTGCTGAGCGGGGGGGCCCCAGATACGCAGTATTTT
TRBD1	TRBV18	TRBJ1-1	once	CASSAVGRGPTNTEAFF	TGTGCCAGCTCCGCGGTGGGCAGGGGGCCCACGAACACTGAAGCTTTCTTT
NA	TRBV28	TRBJ1-5	NA	CASTSDSGAQHF	TGTGCCAGCACATCCGACAGCGGGGCCCAGCATTTT
NA	TRBV30	TRBJ1-1	NA	CAWSVLSGSTEAFF	TGTGCCTGGAGTGTCTTGTCAGGGTCCACTGAAGCTTTCTTT
TRBD2	TRBV27	TRBJ2-1	NA	CASSALAGGLHSYNEQFF	TGTGCCAGCAGTGCTCTAGCGGGAGGGCTTCATTCGTACAATGAGCAGTTCTTC
NA	TRBV3-1/TRBV3-2	TRBJ2-6	NA	CASSQDSSGANVLTF	TGTGCCAGCAGCCAAGACAGCTCTGGGGCCAACGTCCTGACTTTC
NA	TRBV21-1	TRBJ2-3	NA	CASSTRGDTQYF	TGTGCCAGCAGCACACGGGGGGATACGCAGTATTTT
TRBD1	TRBV24-1	TRBJ1-5	NA	CATSDAGTGKHQPQHF	TGTGCCACCAGTGACGCCGGGACAGGGAAGCACCAGCCCCAGCATTTT
TRBD1	TRBV6-6	TRBJ2-2	NA	CASSPGTGYGELFF	TGTGCCAGCAGTCCCGGGACAGGGTACGGGGAGCTGTTTTTT
TRBD1	TRBV5-1	TRBJ1-4	NA	CASSLDRGSNEKLFF	TGCGCCAGCAGCTTGGACAGGGGGAGTAATGAAAAACTGTTTTTT
NA	TRBV5-1	TRBJ1-1	NA	CASSLDSDRDEAFF	TGCGCCAGCAGCTTGGATTCGGACAGAGATGAAGCTTTCTTT
NA	TRBV15	TRBJ2-3	NA	CATSRVLEYTDTQYF	TGTGCCACCAGCAGAGTCCTTGAGTACACAGATACGCAGTATTTT
NA	TRBV18	TRBJ1-4	NA	CASSLNQGRDEKLFF	TGTGCCAGCTCACTTAACCAGGGTCGGGATGAAAAACTGTTTTTT
TRBD1	TRBV13	TRBJ2-2	once	CASSANRGRTGELFF	TGTGCCAGCAGCGCGAACAGGGGGCGCACCGGGGAGCTGTTTTTT
NA	TRBV6-5	TRBJ1-2	NA	CASSRDNNYGYTF	TGTGCCAGCAGCCGGGACAACAACTATGGCTACACCTTC
NA	TRBV5-1	TRBJ1-2	NA	CASSLGQVNGYTF	TGCGCCAGCAGCTTGGGACAGGTCAATGGCTACACCTTC
NA	TRBV29-1	TRBJ2-3	NA	CSAGIEKGLSTDTQYF	TGCAGCGCTGGCATAGAGAAGGGACTTAGCACAGATACGCAGTATTTT
NA	TRBV4-1	TRBJ1-1	NA	CASSLEALNTEAFF	TGCGCCAGCAGCCTGGAGGCCCTGAACACTGAAGCTTTCTTT
NA	TRBV6-5	TRBJ2-1	NA	CANSWEKGGGHEQFF	TGTGCCAACAGTTGGGAAAAAGGGGGAGGGCATGAGCAGTTCTTC
TRBD1	TRBV7-8	TRBJ1-1	NA	CASSRGGQGARGLNTEAFF	TGTGCCAGCAGCCGCGGGGGACAGGGGGCGCGGGGGTTGAACACTGAAGCTTTCTTT
NA	TRBV2	TRBJ2-5	NA	CASRAQETQYF	TGTGCCAGCAGGGCTCAGGAGACCCAGTACTTC
NA	TRBV7-9	TRBJ1-1	NA	CASSLGGRKNTEAFF	TGTGCCAGCAGCTTAGGGGGGCGCAAGAACACTGAAGCTTTCTTT
TRBD1	TRBV5-1	TRBJ1-1	few	CASRPGGETDAFF	TGCGCCAGCAGACCAGGGGGAGAAACTGATGCTTTCTTT
TRBD1	TRBV2	TRBJ1-2	NA	CASSELTGPYGYTF	TGTGCCAGCAGTGAATTGACAGGGCCTTATGGCTACACCTTC
NA	TRBV7-9	TRBJ1-4	once	CASSLELTTNEKLFF	TGTGCCAGCAGCTTAGAACTGACAACTAATGAAAAACTGTTTTTT
NA	TRBV10-2	TRBJ2-2	NA	CATSGLSNLGELFF	TGCGCCACCTCGGGTCTCTCAAACCTCGGGGAGCTGTTTTTT
NA	TRBV4-1	TRBJ2-3	NA	CASKGGLSTDTQYF	TGCGCCAGCAAGGGTGGACTTAGCACAGATACGCAGTATTTT
NA	TRBV29-1	TRBJ2-3	NA	CSVILRKKRAGTDTQYF	TGCAGCGTTATTCTCAGGAAAAAGCGGGCGGGCACAGATACGCAGTATTTT
NA	TRBV5-1	TRBJ2-3	NA	CASSFPGSTDTQYF	TGCGCCAGCAGCTTCCCCGGTTCTACAGATACGCAGTATTTT
NA	TRBV20-1	TRBJ1-5	NA	CSSGANQPQHF	TGCAGTTCAGGGGCGAATCAGCCCCAGCATTTT
NA	TRBV11-2	TRBJ1-2	NA	CASSLSGYGYTF	TGTGCCAGCAGCTTATCAGGGTATGGCTACACCTTC
NA	TRBV30	TRBJ2-1	NA	CAWSVARGIASVQFF	TGTGCCTGGAGTGTAGCCAGGGGCATCGCAAGCGTGCAGTTCTTC
NA	TRBV6-5	TRBJ2-2	NA	CASSYFGGELFF	TGTGCCAGCAGTTACTTCGGCGGGGAGCTGTTTTTT
NA	TRBV15	TRBJ1-1	once	CATSRDLYRANTEAFF	TGTGCCACCAGCAGAGATCTGTACAGGGCGAACACTGAAGCTTTCTTT
NA	TRBV3-1/TRBV3-2	TRBJ2-1	NA	CASSQEKSRAVYNEQFF	TGTGCCAGCAGCCAAGAAAAATCGAGAGCCGTATACAATGAGCAGTTCTTC
TRBD1	TRBV20-1	TRBJ2-5	NA	CSASKGEGAQQTQYF	TGCAGTGCTAGTAAGGGAGAGGGGGCCCAACAGACCCAGTACTTC
NA	TRBV7-8	TRBJ2-1	NA	CASSLIRDTLKNEQFF	TGTGCCAGCAGCCTGATACGGGACACCTTAAAGAATGAGCAGTTCTTC
NA	TRBV7-8	TRBJ1-6	once	CASSLAQGFDSPLHF	TGTGCCAGCAGCTTAGCTCAGGGGTTTGATTCACCCCTCCACTTT